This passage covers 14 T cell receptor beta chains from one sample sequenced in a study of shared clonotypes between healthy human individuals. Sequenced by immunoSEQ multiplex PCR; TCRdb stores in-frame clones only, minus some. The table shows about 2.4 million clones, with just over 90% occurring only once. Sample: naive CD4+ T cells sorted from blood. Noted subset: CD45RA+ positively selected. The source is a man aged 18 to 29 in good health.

The CDR3 protein is CASGLVGDLSYEQYF. CDR3 in DNA: TGTGCTAGTGGTTTGGTAGGGGACCTCTCCTACGAGCAGTACTTC. The genes are TRBV12-5 and TRBJ2-7, with D perhaps assigned TRBD1 or TRBD2 (5 bases each). This CDR3 contains 15 residues. CDR1 LGHNT and CDR2 FRNRAP come from the germline V gene. The V end was cut by 0 bases, the J end by 0 bases, with 9 bases between.

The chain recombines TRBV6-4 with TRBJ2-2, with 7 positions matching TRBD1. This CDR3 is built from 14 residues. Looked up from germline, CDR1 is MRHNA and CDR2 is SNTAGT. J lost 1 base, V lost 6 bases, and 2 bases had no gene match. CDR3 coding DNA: TGTGCCAGCAGAAGGGACAGGAACACCGGGGAGCTGTTTTTT. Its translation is CASRRDRNTGELFF.

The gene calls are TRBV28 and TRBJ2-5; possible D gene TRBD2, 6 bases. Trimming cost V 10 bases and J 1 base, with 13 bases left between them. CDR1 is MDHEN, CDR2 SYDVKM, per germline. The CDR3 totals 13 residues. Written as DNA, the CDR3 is TGTGCCACCCATGGGGGGTCCCAAGAGACCCAGTACTTC. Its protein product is CATHGGSQETQYF.

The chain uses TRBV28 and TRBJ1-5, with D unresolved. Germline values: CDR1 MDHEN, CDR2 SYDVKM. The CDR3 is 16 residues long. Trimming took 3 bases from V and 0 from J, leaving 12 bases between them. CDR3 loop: CASSLSLRNSNQPQHF. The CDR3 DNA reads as TGTGCCAGCAGTTTGTCTCTCCGGAATAGCAATCAGCCCCAGCATTTT. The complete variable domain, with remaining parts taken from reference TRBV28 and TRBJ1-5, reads DVKVTQSSRYLVKRTGEKVFLECVQDMDHENMFWYRQDPGLGLRLIYFSYDVKMKEKGDIPEGYSVSREKKERFSLILESASTNQTSMYLCASSLSLRNSNQPQHFGDGTRLSIL.

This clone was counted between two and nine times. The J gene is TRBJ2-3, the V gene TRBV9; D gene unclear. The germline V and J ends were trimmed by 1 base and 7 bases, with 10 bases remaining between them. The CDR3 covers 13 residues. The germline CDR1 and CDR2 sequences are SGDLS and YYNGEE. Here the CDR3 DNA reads TGTGCCAGCAGCGTACTAGACGGGTATACGCAGTATTTT. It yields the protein CASSVLDGYTQYF.

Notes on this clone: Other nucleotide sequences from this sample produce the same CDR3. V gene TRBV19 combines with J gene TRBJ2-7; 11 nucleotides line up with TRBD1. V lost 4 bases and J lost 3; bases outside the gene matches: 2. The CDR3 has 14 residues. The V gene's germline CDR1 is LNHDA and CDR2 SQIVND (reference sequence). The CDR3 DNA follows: TGTGCCAGTAGTACCGGGACAGGGGGCTACGAGCAGTACTTC. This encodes CASSTGTGGYEQYF.

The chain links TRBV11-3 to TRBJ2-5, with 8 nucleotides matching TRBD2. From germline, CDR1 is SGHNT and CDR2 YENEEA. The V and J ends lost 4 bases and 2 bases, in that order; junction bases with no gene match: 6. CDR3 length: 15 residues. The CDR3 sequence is CASSSSGGGQETQYF. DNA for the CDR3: TGTGCCAGCAGCTCCTCCGGGGGGGGGCAAGAGACCCAGTACTTC.

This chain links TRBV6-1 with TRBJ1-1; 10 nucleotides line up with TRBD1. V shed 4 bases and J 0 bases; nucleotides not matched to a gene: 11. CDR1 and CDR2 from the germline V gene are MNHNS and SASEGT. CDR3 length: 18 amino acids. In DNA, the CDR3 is TGTGCCAGCAGTGCAAGGGACAGGGGCCCGAAAATGAACACTGAAGCTTTCTTT. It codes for CASSARDRGPKMNTEAFF.

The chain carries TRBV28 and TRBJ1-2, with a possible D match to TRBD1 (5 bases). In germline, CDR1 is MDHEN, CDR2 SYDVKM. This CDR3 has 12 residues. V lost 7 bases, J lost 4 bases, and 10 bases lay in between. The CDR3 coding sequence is TGTGCCAGCACCGGGACCCCCTATGGCTACACCTTC. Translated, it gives CASTGTPYGYTF.

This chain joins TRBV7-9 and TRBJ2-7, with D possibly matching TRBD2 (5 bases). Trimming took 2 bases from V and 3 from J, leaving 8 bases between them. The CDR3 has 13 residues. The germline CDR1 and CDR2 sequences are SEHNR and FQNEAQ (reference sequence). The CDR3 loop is CASSLNEGYEQYF. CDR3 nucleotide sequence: TGTGCCAGCAGCTTAAATGAGGGCTACGAGCAGTACTTC.

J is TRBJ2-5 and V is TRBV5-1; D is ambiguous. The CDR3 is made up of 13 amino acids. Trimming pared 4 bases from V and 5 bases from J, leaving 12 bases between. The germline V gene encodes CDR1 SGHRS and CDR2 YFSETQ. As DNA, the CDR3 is TGCGCCAGCAGCGTTGGATCGGTGGAGACCCAGTACTTC. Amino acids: CASSVGSVETQYF.

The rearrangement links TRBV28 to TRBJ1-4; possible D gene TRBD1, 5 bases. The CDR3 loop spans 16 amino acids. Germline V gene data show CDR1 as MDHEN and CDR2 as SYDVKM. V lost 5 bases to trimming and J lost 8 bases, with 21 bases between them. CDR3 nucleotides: TGTGCCAGCAGTCCAGCCCGGGGCTCGGCGGACGAAAAACTGTTTTTT. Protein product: CASSPARGSADEKLFF.

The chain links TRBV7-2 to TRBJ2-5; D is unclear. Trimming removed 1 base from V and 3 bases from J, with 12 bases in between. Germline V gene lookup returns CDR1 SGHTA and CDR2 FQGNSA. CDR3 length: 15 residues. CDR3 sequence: CASSLGSWLKETQYF. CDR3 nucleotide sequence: TGTGCCAGCAGCTTAGGAAGTTGGCTAAAAGAGACCCAGTACTTC.

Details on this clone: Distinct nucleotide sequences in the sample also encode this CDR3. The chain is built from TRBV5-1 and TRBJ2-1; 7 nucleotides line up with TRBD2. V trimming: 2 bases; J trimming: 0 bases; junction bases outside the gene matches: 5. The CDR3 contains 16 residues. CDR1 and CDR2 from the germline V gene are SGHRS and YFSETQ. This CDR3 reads CASSFLGGSSYNEQFF. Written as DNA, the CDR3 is TGCGCCAGCAGCTTTCTCGGGGGGAGCTCCTACAATGAGCAGTTCTTC.